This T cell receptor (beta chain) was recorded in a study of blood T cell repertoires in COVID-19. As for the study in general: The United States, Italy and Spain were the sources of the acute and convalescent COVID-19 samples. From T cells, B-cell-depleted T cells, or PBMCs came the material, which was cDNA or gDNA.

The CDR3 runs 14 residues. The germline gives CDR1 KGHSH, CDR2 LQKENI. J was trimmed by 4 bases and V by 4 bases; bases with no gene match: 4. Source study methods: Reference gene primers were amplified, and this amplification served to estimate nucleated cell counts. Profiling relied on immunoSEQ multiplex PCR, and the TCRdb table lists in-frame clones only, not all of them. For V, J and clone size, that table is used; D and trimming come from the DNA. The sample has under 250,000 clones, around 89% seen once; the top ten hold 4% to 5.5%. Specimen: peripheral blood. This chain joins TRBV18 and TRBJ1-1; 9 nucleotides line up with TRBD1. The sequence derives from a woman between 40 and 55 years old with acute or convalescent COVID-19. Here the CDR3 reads CASSLGQGTTEAFF. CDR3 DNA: TGTGCCAGCTCACTGGGACAGGGCACCACTGAAGCTTTCTTT. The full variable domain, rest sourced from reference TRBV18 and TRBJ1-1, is NAGVMQNPRHLVRRRGQEARLRCSPMKGHSHVYWYRQLPEEGLKFMVYLQKENIIDESGMPKERFSAEFPKEGPSILRIQQVVRGDSAAYFCASSLGQGTTEAFFGQGTRLTVV.